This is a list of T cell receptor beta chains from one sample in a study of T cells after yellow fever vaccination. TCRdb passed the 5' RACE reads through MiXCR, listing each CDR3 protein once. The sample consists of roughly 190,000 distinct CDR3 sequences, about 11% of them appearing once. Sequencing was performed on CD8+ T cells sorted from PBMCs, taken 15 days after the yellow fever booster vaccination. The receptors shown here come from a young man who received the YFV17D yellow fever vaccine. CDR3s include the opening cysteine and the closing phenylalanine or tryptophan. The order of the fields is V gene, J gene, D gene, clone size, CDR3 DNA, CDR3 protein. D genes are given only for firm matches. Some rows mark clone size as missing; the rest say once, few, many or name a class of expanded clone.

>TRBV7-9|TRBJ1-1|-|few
TGTGCCAGCAGCTTTATTTTGGATACTGAAGCTTTCTTT
CASSFILDTEAFF
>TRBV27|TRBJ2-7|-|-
TGTGCCAGCAGTTTACGGGGGGCGCCTGACGAGCAGTACTTC
CASSLRGAPDEQYF
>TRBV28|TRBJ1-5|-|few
TGTGCCAGCCGACCGGTACAAGGCCAGCCCCAGCATTTT
CASRPVQGQPQHF
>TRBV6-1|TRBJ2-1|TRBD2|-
TGTGCCAGCAGTCTCTTGTCTAGCGGGGTGGGTGGGGAGCAGTTCTTC
CASSLLSSGVGGEQFF
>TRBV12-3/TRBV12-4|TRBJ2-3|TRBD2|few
TGTGCCAGCAGAGTTGTGGGGGGGACAGATACGCAGTATTTT
CASRVVGGTDTQYF
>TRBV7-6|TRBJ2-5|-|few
TGTGCCAGCAGCCTCCCCGCTGGGGACATACAAGAGACCCAGTACTTC
CASSLPAGDIQETQYF
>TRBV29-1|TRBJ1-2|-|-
TGCAGCGTTGAACGGGGAAGGGATTTCTATGGCTACACCTTC
CSVERGRDFYGYTF
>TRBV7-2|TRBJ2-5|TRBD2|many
TGTGCCAGCAGCCCAGGACTAGCGGGGGACCAAGAGACCCAGTACTTC
CASSPGLAGDQETQYF
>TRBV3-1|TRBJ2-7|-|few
TGTGCCAGCAGCCAAGAAGCGAGGGTCGTCTACGAGCAGTACTTC
CASSQEARVVYEQYF
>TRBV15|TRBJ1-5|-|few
TGTGCCACCAGCACCCGGGCAGCCAATCAGCCCCAGCATTTT
CATSTRAANQPQHF
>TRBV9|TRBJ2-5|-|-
TGTGCCAGCAGCGTTGAACCAAACGCACAAGAGACCCAGTACTTC
CASSVEPNAQETQYF
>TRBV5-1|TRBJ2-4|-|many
TGCGCCAGCAGTCAATGGAGGGGCGGGGCCAAAAACATTCAGTACTTC
CASSQWRGGAKNIQYF
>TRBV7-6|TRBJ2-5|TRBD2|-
TGTGCCAGCAGCCTGGGACTAGCGGGGACTCAAGAGACCCAGTACTTC
CASSLGLAGTQETQYF
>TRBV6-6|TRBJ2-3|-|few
TGTGCCAGCAGCCTTAGCGGTCCTAGCACAGATACGCAGTATTTT
CASSLSGPSTDTQYF
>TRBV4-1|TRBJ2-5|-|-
TGCGCCAGCAGCCCCTCCCCCAAAGACCAAGAGACCCAGTACTTC
CASSPSPKDQETQYF
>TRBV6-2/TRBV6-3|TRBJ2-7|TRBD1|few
TGTGCCAGCAACCGGGACAGGGGCGTTGGGGAGCAGTACTTC
CASNRDRGVGEQYF
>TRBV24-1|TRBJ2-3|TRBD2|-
TGTGCCACCAGTGAGGCGGGGGATAGCACAGATACGCAGTATTTT
CATSEAGDSTDTQYF
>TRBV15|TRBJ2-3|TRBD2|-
TGTGCCACCAGTCATAGCGGGGGGATCACAGATACGCAGTATTTT
CATSHSGGITDTQYF
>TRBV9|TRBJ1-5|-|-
TGTGCCAGCAGCGTGGGGGATAGCAATCAGCCCCAGCATTTT
CASSVGDSNQPQHF
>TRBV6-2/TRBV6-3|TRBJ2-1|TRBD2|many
TGTGCCAGCAGCCTACTAGCGTTATCCTACAATGAGCAGTTCTTC
CASSLLALSYNEQFF
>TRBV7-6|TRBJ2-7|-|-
TGTGCCAGCAGCTCCCATTCGGGATTAAGCTCCTACGAGCAGTACTTC
CASSSHSGLSSYEQYF
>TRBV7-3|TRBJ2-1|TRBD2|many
TGTGCCAGCAGCCAGGGACTAGAGATAGGGAATGAGCAGTTCTTC
CASSQGLEIGNEQFF
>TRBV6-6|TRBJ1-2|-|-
TGTGCCAGCAGTTACTTAGTTGTAGAGTCACAGGGCTACACCTTC
CASSYLVVESQGYTF
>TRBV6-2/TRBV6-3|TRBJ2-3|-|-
TGTGCCAGCAGTTACTCTGTCTTTGAAGGGCAGGATACGCAGTATTTT
CASSYSVFEGQDTQYF
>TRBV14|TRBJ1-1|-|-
TGTGCCAGCAGCCAAGATCCAGCCTTGAACACTGAAGCTTTCTTT
CASSQDPALNTEAFF
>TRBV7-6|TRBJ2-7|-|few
TGTGCCAGCAGCCCTAGGGGGGGCGAGCAGTACTTC
CASSPRGGEQYF
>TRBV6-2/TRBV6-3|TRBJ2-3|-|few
TGTGCCAGCAGTTATGAGGCGGGGTCCGCAGATACGCAGTATTTT
CASSYEAGSADTQYF
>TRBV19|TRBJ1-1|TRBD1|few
TGTGCCAGTAGGGACAGGGGGAAAACTGAAGCTTTCTTT
CASRDRGKTEAFF
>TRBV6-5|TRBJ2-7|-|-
TGTGCCAGCAGACAGGAAGGGGGGCTACGGGACGAGCAGTACTTC
CASRQEGGLRDEQYF
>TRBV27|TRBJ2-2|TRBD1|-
TGTGCCAGCAGTTTCGGACAGGGGGTGGTCGGGGAGCTGTTTTTT
CASSFGQGVVGELFF
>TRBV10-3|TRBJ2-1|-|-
TGTGCCATCAGTGAGTCGCGGGGGCAGAACAATGAGCAGTTCTTC
CAISESRGQNNEQFF
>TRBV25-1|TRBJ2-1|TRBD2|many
TGTGCCAGCGCAAGGACTAGCGTCAATGAGCAGTTCTTC
CASARTSVNEQFF
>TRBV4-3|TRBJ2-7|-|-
TGCGCCAGCAGCCAAGCGCCCGGGTGGGGGAACTCCTACGAGCAGTACTTC
CASSQAPGWGNSYEQYF
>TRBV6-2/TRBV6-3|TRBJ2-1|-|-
TGTGCCAGCAGTTACTCGAGGGTACATGAGCAGTTCTTC
CASSYSRVHEQFF